Listed below are T cell receptor beta chains from one sample, sequenced in a study of blood T cell repertoires in COVID-19. Clones were read by immunoSEQ multiplex PCR, and TCRdb kept only the in-frame ones, dropping some. The sample has over 350,000 clones, roughly 90% seen once. The sequenced sample was PBMCs or T cells enriched from blood (not recorded which). The receptors were sampled from a woman between 40 and 55 years old who had been exposed to COVID-19. Both conserved end residues are part of each CDR3. D genes are given only for firm matches. The size field is filled for only some rows; it gives once, few, many or a size class.

clone size	D gene	J gene	V gene	CDR3 protein	CDR3 DNA
-	TRBD1	TRBJ1-1	TRBV15	CATSRRQGNTEAFF	TGTGCCACCAGCAGACGACAGGGGAACACTGAAGCTTTCTTT
-	-	TRBJ2-5	TRBV18	CASSPRSSETQYF	TGTGCCAGCTCACCAAGGAGCTCAGAGACCCAGTACTTC
-	TRBD2	TRBJ2-1	TRBV11-2	CASSLVVTSSAYEQFF	TGTGCCAGCAGCTTAGTTGTGACTAGCTCCGCCTATGAGCAGTTCTTC
-	-	TRBJ1-5	TRBV7-9	CASSLAAGEQPQHF	TGTGCCAGCAGCTTAGCAGCAGGGGAACAGCCCCAGCATTTT
-	-	TRBJ1-1	TRBV7-2	CASSPRGSTTEAFF	TGTGCCAGCAGCCCCAGGGGATCGACCACTGAAGCTTTCTTT
-	-	TRBJ2-3	TRBV9	CASSVERGWADTQYF	TGTGCCAGCAGCGTAGAACGGGGTTGGGCAGATACGCAGTATTTT
-	-	TRBJ2-2	TRBV27	CASRYNTGELFF	TGTGCCAGCAGATATAACACCGGGGAGCTGTTTTTT
once	-	TRBJ1-3	TRBV19	CASSSVNSGNTIYF	TGTGCCAGTAGTTCAGTTAACTCTGGAAACACCATATATTTT
-	-	TRBJ2-7	TRBV24-1	CATSDQYEQYF	TGTGCCACCAGTGATCAATACGAGCAGTACTTC
-	TRBD2	TRBJ2-7	TRBV18	CASSGGGSSRYEQYF	TGTGCCAGCTCAGGCGGCGGGAGTAGTCGGTACGAGCAGTACTTC
-	TRBD1	TRBJ1-5	TRBV7-9	CASSRVGTGGQPQHF	TGTGCCAGCAGCAGGGTTGGGACAGGGGGTCAGCCCCAGCATTTT
-	-	TRBJ1-3	TRBV6-6	CASSSSSRNTIYF	TGTGCCAGCAGTTCGAGTTCCCGGAACACCATATATTTT
-	TRBD2	TRBJ2-7	TRBV18	CASSQTAGTIEGNEQYF	TGTGCCAGCTCCCAAACCGCCGGGACTATCGAAGGGAACGAGCAGTACTTC
-	-	TRBJ1-2	TRBV2	CASSFKGGGGYTF	TGTGCCAGCAGCTTTAAAGGGGGGGGTGGCTACACCTTC
-	-	TRBJ1-4	TRBV4-1	CASSQDPVKEKLFF	TGCGCCAGCAGCCAAGATCCGGTGAAGGAAAAACTGTTTTTT
-	-	TRBJ1-2	TRBV19	CASSAASRIHGYTF	TGTGCCAGTAGTGCCGCGTCGCGAATCCATGGCTACACCTTC
-	-	TRBJ1-5	TRBV3-1/TRBV3-2	CASSQGKGVPNQPQHF	TGTGCCAGCAGCCAAGGAAAAGGGGTTCCCAATCAGCCCCAGCATTTT
once	-	TRBJ2-3	TRBV7-2	CASSLLRDTQYF	TGTGCCAGCAGCTTATTGAGAGATACGCAGTATTTT
once	TRBD1	TRBJ1-2	TRBV18	CASSPLGQGSGYTF	TGTGCCAGCTCACCCCTTGGACAGGGCTCTGGCTACACCTTC
-	-	TRBJ1-1	TRBV5-1	CASSLGGARNTEAFF	TGCGCCAGCAGCTTGGGGGGCGCGAGGAACACTGAAGCTTTCTTT
once	TRBD2	TRBJ2-1	TRBV25-1	CASSDSVAGWDNEQFF	TGTGCCAGCAGTGATTCAGTAGCGGGGTGGGACAATGAGCAGTTCTTC
-	TRBD1	TRBJ2-7	TRBV19	CASSPGTGGFEQYF	TGTGCCAGTAGTCCGGGGACAGGGGGTTTCGAGCAGTACTTC
-	TRBD1	TRBJ2-1	TRBV19	CASSTRDRVIGEQFF	TGTGCCAGTAGTACCCGGGACAGGGTCATCGGGGAGCAGTTCTTC
-	TRBD1	TRBJ1-6	TRBV5-5	CASSKIRAGGDSPLHF	TGTGCCAGCAGCAAGATCCGGGCAGGGGGTGACTCACCCCTCCACTTT
-	-	TRBJ1-1	TRBV7-9	CASSVRGTEAFF	TGTGCCAGCAGCGTCCGGGGCACTGAAGCTTTCTTT
once	TRBD2	TRBJ2-1	TRBV24-1	CATSDPVEREGGEQFF	TGTGCCACCAGTGATCCCGTCGAGCGGGAGGGCGGGGAGCAGTTCTTC
-	TRBD1	TRBJ1-1	TRBV18	CASSPLDRMNTEAFF	TGTGCCAGCTCACCATTGGACAGGATGAACACTGAAGCTTTCTTT
-	-	TRBJ1-5	TRBV15	CATSTFNQPQHF	TGTGCCACCAGCACATTCAATCAGCCCCAGCATTTT
once	-	TRBJ2-1	TRBV7-2	CASSFLAKQFF	TGTGCCAGCAGCTTCCTAGCCAAGCAGTTCTTC
-	TRBD2	TRBJ2-7	TRBV5-4	CASSPSGGANYEQYF	TGTGCCAGCAGCCCCTCGGGAGGCGCGAACTACGAGCAGTACTTC
-	TRBD1	TRBJ2-7	TRBV2	CASCWDRRSYEQYF	TGTGCCAGCTGTTGGGACAGGCGGTCCTACGAGCAGTACTTC
few	TRBD1	TRBJ1-5	TRBV6-6	CASSPKPGQGHGNQPQHF	TGTGCCAGCAGTCCTAAACCGGGACAGGGGCACGGCAATCAGCCCCAGCATTTT
-	TRBD1	TRBJ2-7	TRBV5-4	CASSLDDRESSYEQYF	TGTGCCAGCAGCTTGGATGACAGGGAGAGTTCCTACGAGCAGTACTTC
once	TRBD1	TRBJ1-1	TRBV7-2	CASSRQGFTEAFF	TGTGCCAGCAGCAGACAGGGTTTCACTGAAGCTTTCTTT
-	-	TRBJ1-6	TRBV19	CASSISPGDSPLHF	TGTGCCAGTAGTATTTCGCCAGGCGATTCACCCCTCCACTTT
-	TRBD2	TRBJ2-3	TRBV9	CASSLTSSGPSTDTQYF	TGTGCCAGCAGCCTTACATCTAGCGGACCTAGCACAGATACGCAGTATTTT
once	TRBD1	TRBJ1-2	TRBV9	CASSLSGQGESGYTF	TGTGCCAGCAGCCTATCCGGACAGGGGGAGAGTGGCTACACCTTC
-	-	TRBJ1-1	TRBV5-4	CASRQGFGKNTEAFF	TGTGCCAGCAGACAGGGTTTCGGGAAAAACACTGAAGCTTTCTTT
-	-	TRBJ1-5	TRBV5-1	CASSTGVDQPQHF	TGCGCCAGCAGCACAGGTGTCGACCAGCCCCAGCATTTT
-	-	TRBJ2-1	TRBV5-1	CASSLAGGGGQFF	TGCGCCAGCAGCTTGGCGGGCGGAGGAGGGCAGTTCTTC
-	TRBD1	TRBJ2-7	TRBV11-3	CASSKKSGQFTYEQYF	TGTGCCAGCAGCAAAAAATCGGGACAGTTTACCTACGAGCAGTACTTC
once	TRBD2	TRBJ2-1	TRBV7-9	CASSSTWTSNEQFF	TGTGCCAGCAGCTCCACCTGGACTAGCAACGAGCAGTTCTTC
-	TRBD2	TRBJ2-3	TRBV19	CASSVSKRGGIADTQYF	TGTGCCAGTAGCGTTTCAAAGCGGGGGGGAATCGCAGATACGCAGTATTTT
-	-	TRBJ1-6	TRBV18	CASSPTTGNNSPLHF	TGTGCCAGCTCACCTACTACAGGGAACAATTCACCCCTCCACTTT
-	TRBD2	TRBJ2-3	TRBV9	CASSALAGAGDTQYF	TGTGCCAGCAGCGCCTTAGCGGGAGCGGGAGATACGCAGTATTTT
-	-	TRBJ2-1	TRBV4-3	CASSQDLGGLSARFF	TGCGCCAGCAGCCAAGATCTGGGGGGACTCTCGGCCCGGTTCTTC
-	-	TRBJ1-1	TRBV4-3	CASSQAVTGLNTEAFF	TGCGCCAGCAGCCAAGCCGTGACAGGTCTGAACACTGAAGCTTTCTTT
-	-	TRBJ1-5	TRBV7-9	CASSQDIGFGQNQPQHF	TGTGCCAGCAGCCAGGACATAGGGTTCGGACAGAACCAGCCCCAGCATTTT
-	-	TRBJ2-1	TRBV10-3	CAISESNGGVNEQFF	TGTGCCATCAGTGAGTCTAACGGGGGTGTCAATGAGCAGTTCTTC
-	-	TRBJ1-5	TRBV30	CAWSVGVLLSNQPQHF	TGTGCCTGGAGTGTTGGAGTTTTGCTAAGCAATCAGCCCCAGCATTTT
-	TRBD1	TRBJ2-5	TRBV5-4	CASHRTGEKTQYF	TGTGCCAGCCATAGGACAGGGGAAAAGACCCAGTACTTC